This T cell receptor (beta chain) was recovered during a study of tumor-infiltrating lymphocytes in primary liver carcinoma. Turning to the study itself: Samples returned roughly 3.65 to 7.13 million productive TCRbeta reads each. Read depth did not differ significantly between tissue types.

Germline DNA was also extracted, and blood RNA derived from unsorted whole blood. Infection with HBV was chronic in patients; they were treatment-naive. The study, taken as a whole, reports: Tumor samples exhibited a significantly greater top-250-clone fraction than blood samples (p = 0.039). Samples, which were bulk and unsorted, did not allow CD4+ and CD8+ repertoires to be compared.

A constant-region primer served to make TCR beta cDNA from approximately 490 ng total RNA. What produced the TCR beta libraries was three nested multiplex PCR rounds using slightly modified ARM-PCR. TCRdb re-called the multiplex PCR reads through MiXCR, storing one row per CDR3 protein. Of fewer than 350,000 distinct CDR3 sequences in the sample, roughly 60% were seen once. Only a few counts were recorded for this clonotype. Its target is unknown. This clonotype originated in a man aged 40-50 years with primary liver carcinoma and hepatitis B virus infection. The sequenced sample was peripheral blood.

The CDR3 nucleotides read TGTGCCAGCAGTTACCTAGCGAGAGTTTTTAATGAGCAGTTCTTC. Its translation is CASSYLARVFNEQFF. The chain couples TRBV6-5 to TRBJ2-1, with a possible D match to TRBD2 (6 bases). The CDR3 runs to 15 residues. The germline gives CDR1 MNHEY, CDR2 SVGAGI. The germline V and J ends were trimmed by 2 bases and 7 bases, with 15 bases remaining between them.